These 21 T cell receptor beta chains share one sample of origin, sequenced in a study of CD8+ T cells in alopecia areata listed by TCRdb under 2018. Explained via the paper, the treatment or condition label denotes: oral pan-JAK inhibitor, 5-10 mg twice daily. The method was the immunoSEQ multiplex PCR assay. To provide template for TCR sequencing, every sample had RNA extracted and reverse transcribed into cDNA. In TCRdb, the immuneACCESS table is reduced to in-frame sequences with V and J assigned. These tables do not hold every clone; where another copy was compared, an unresolved V gene accounts for under half, and the others remain unexplained. The sample table holds about 94,000 clones, of which more than 65% were seen once. The ten largest account for roughly a sixth of the sample. The input for sequencing was CD8+ T cells sorted from blood, taken at week 44, from a patient treated with tofacitinib. The receptors shown here come from a human donor with alopecia areata.

The chain carries TRBV5-1 and TRBJ2-7; D not certain. Germline-derived CDR1 and CDR2 are SGHRS and YFSETQ. CDR3 length equals 14 residues. Trimming stripped 4 bases from V and 2 bases from J, with 13 bases between. DNA for the CDR3: TGCGCCAGCAGCCCTGGTTGGACGCCCTACGAGCAGTACTTC. Translated: CASSPGWTPYEQYF. Complete variable domain (other parts from reference TRBV5-1 and TRBJ2-7): KAGVTQTPRYLIKTRGQQVTLSCSPISGHRSVSWYQQTPGQGLQFLFEYFSETQRNKGNFPGRFSGRQFSNSRSEMNVSTLELGDSALYLCASSPGWTPYEQYFGPGTRLTVT.

The chain links TRBV4-1 to TRBJ2-7; unclear D gene. V gave up 1 base and J gave up 3 bases, with 7 bases separating them. The CDR3 totals 13 residues. Germline loops: CDR1 MGHRA, CDR2 YSYEKL. Written as DNA, the CDR3 is TGCGCCAGCAGCCAAGTTTTAGGCTACGAGCAGTACTTC. Translated: CASSQVLGYEQYF.

This rearrangement joins TRBV27 to TRBJ1-1, with D possibly matching TRBD1 (6 bases). The ends were cut back, 0 bases at V and 3 bases at J, with 8 bases in the middle. Germline V CDR1 and CDR2: MNHEY, SMNVEV (reference sequence). This CDR3 is built from 14 residues. The CDR3 DNA is TGTGCCAGCAGTTTATCGGGGGGCTACACTGAAGCTTTCTTT. This sequence encodes CASSLSGGYTEAFF.

This clone was detected only once. The chain has TRBV6-4 and TRBJ2-3; TRBD2 matches 12 bases. There are 15 residues in the CDR3. Germline assignment: CDR1 MRHNA and CDR2 SNTAGT. Trimming cost V 5 bases and J 4 bases; bases outside gene matches: 4. CDR3 residues: CASSPSGGASDTQYF. The DNA for the CDR3 is TGTGCCAGCAGTCCTAGCGGGGGGGCCTCAGATACGCAGTATTTT.

This chain links TRBV4-1 with TRBJ2-3, with 9 bases lining up with TRBD1. Per germline, CDR1 MGHRA and CDR2 YSYEKL. V gave up 1 base and J gave up 5 bases; unmatched junction bases: 7. The CDR3 contains 16 residues. CDR3 sequence: CASSQVTGGFGDTQYF. The DNA of the CDR3 is TGCGCCAGCAGCCAAGTGACAGGGGGTTTTGGAGATACGCAGTATTTT.

Relative to its sample, this clone is medium-sized. This sequence joins TRBV6-4 and TRBJ1-6; TRBD1 aligns across 8 bases. The germline gives CDR1 MRHNA, CDR2 SNTAGT. J lost 7 bases, V lost 5 bases, and 1 base had no gene match. The CDR3 sequence is 13 residues long. The CDR3 DNA follows: TGTGCCAGCAGTCAGGGGGCGAATTCACCCCTCCACTTT. It is translated as CASSQGANSPLHF.

This clone has more than one count but fewer than ten. V usage is TRBV5-1 and J usage is TRBJ2-3; possible D gene TRBD1, 5 bases. Germline V gene sequence: CDR1 SGHRS, CDR2 YFSETQ. There are 15 residues in the CDR3. V was shortened by 0 bases and J by 2 bases, with 10 bases between the two germline ends. CDR3 nucleotide sequence: TGCGCCAGCAGCTTGGAGAGCAGGGCCACAGATACGCAGTATTTT. Translating it yields CASSLESRATDTQYF. Variable domain in full (rest from reference TRBV5-1 and TRBJ2-3): KAGVTQTPRYLIKTRGQQVTLSCSPISGHRSVSWYQQTPGQGLQFLFEYFSETQRNKGNFPGRFSGRQFSNSRSEMNVSTLELGDSALYLCASSLESRATDTQYFGPGTRLTVL.

The rearrangement links TRBV6-6 to TRBJ1-5, with 7 positions matching TRBD1. Germline trimming cut 6 bases from V and 5 bases from J; bases unmatched to any gene: 4. This CDR3 has 13 amino acids. Germline V gene lookup returns CDR1 MNHNY and CDR2 SVGAGI (reference sequence). CDR3 amino acids: CASSRDRDQPQHF. CDR3 DNA sequence: TGTGCCAGCAGCCGCGACAGGGATCAGCCCCAGCATTTT.

As for this clone: The same CDR3 is also encoded by other DNA sequences in this sample. The chain has TRBV6-5 and TRBJ1-1; D not resolved. V lost 5 bases, J lost 2 bases, and 9 bases lay in between. The CDR3 is made up of 13 amino acids. Germline CDR1 is MNHEY and CDR2 is SVGAGI. CDR3: CASSLTSNTEAFF. For the CDR3, the DNA is TGTGCCAGCAGTCTAACATCAAACACTGAAGCTTTCTTT.

This clone has only a few counts. The genes are TRBV10-2 and TRBJ2-4; D is unclear. CDR1 is WSHSY and CDR2 is SAAADI in the germline V gene. V gave up 1 base and J gave up 9 bases, with 10 bases separating them. The CDR3 is made up of 13 amino acids. The chain's CDR3 is CASSEFPRTIQYF. The CDR3 bases are TGCGCCAGCAGTGAGTTCCCCCGGACCATTCAGTACTTC.

As concerns this clone: The junction departs from germline at one end; a sequencing error may be responsible. The chain is built from TRBV5-6 and TRBJ2-1, with D unclear. The CDR3 covers 12 residues. Germline CDR1 is SGHDT and CDR2 is YYEEEE. The CDR3 protein is CASSLGYNERFF. CDR3 nucleotides: TGTGCCAGCAGCTTGGGGTACAATGAGCGGTTCTTC. Based on the CDR3 plus reference TRBV5-6 and TRBJ2-1, the full variable domain is DAGVTQSPTHLIKTRGQQVTLRCSPKSGHDTVSWYQQALGQGPQFIFQYYEEEERQRGNFPDRFSGHQFPNYSSELNVNALLLGDSALYLCASSLGYNERFFGPGTRLTVL.

CDR3 sequence: CASSLPKTGMNTEAFF. The CDR3 coding sequence is TGTGCCAGCAGCCTACCAAAGACAGGAATGAACACTGAAGCTTTCTTT. This chain uses TRBV7-9 with TRBJ1-1, with a tentative D call TRBD1 (6 bases). The V and J ends lost 5 bases and 0 bases respectively, with 16 bases between them. The CDR3 totals 16 residues. CDR1 is SEHNR and CDR2 is FQNEAQ in the germline V gene (reference sequence).

This rearrangement joins TRBV13 to TRBJ1-1; TRBD1 matches 9 bases. The CDR3 extends over 15 amino acids. J gave up 2 bases and V 6 bases, and 7 bases lay outside the gene matches. Germline V gene data show CDR1 as PRHDT and CDR2 as FYEKMQ (reference sequence). CDR3 protein: CASSPEQGANTEAFF. The CDR3 DNA reads TGTGCCAGCAGTCCAGAACAGGGGGCAAACACTGAAGCTTTCTTT.

The chain couples TRBV7-9 to TRBJ2-5, with D unclear. The J call could be wrong; TRBJ2-7 is a better fit for the DNA end. The CDR3 contains 12 residues. Germline V gene sequence: CDR1 SEHNR, CDR2 FQNEAQ (reference sequence). CDR3 coding DNA: TGTGCCAGCAGCCTGTTGGTGGACGAGCAGTACTTC. Translated, it gives CASSLLVDEQYF.

The chain recombines TRBV10-3 with TRBJ1-1; D not resolved. Germline V gene lookup returns CDR1 ENHRY and CDR2 SYGVKD. V lost 10 bases, J lost 5 bases, and 14 bases lay in between. CDR3 size: 12 residues. The CDR3 here is CATWPETTEAFF. The DNA of the CDR3 is TGTGCCACCTGGCCAGAGACGACTGAAGCTTTCTTT.

This chain links TRBV7-2 with TRBJ2-7; D gene unclear. Germline V gene lookup returns CDR1 SGHTA and CDR2 FQGNSA. V lost 5 bases and J 3 bases, leaving 11 bases between the germline ends. The CDR3 is made up of 13 amino acids. In DNA form, the CDR3 reads TGTGCCAGCAGCCCAGGTGGGGTCTACGAGCAGTACTTC. It encodes CASSPGGVYEQYF. The whole variable domain, remainder taken from reference TRBV7-2 and TRBJ2-7, is GAGVSQSPSNKVTEKGKDVELRCDPISGHTALYWYRQSLGQGLEFLIYFQGNSAPDKSGLPSDRFSAERTGGSVSTLTIQRTQQEDSAVYLCASSPGGVYEQYFGPGTRLTVT.

V and J are TRBV5-1 and TRBJ2-7; D perhaps matches TRBD2 (5 bases). CDR3 length: 13 amino acids. Germline V gene lookup returns CDR1 SGHRS and CDR2 YFSETQ. Trimming left V 7 bases short and J 2 bases short, with 13 bases between. In DNA form, the CDR3 reads TGCGCCAGCGCTAAGCGGAGTCCCTACGAGCAGTACTTC. Protein: CASAKRSPYEQYF.

About this clone: Different DNA sequences within this sample yield the same CDR3. The chain combines TRBV29-1 with TRBJ1-2, with 7 positions matching TRBD1. Losses at the gene ends were 4 bases for V and 8 bases for J; bases not matched to a gene: 7. The CDR3 runs 12 residues. The germline CDR1 and CDR2 sequences are SQVTM and ANQGSEA. Here the CDR3 reads CSVVEGQLGYTF. The DNA for the CDR3 is TGCAGCGTTGTCGAGGGACAGCTAGGCTACACCTTC. Supplemented by reference TRBV29-1 and TRBJ1-2, the full variable domain reads SAVISQKPSRDICQRGTSLTIQCQVDSQVTMMFWYRQQPGQSLTLIATANQGSEATYESGFVIDKFPISRPNLTFSTLTVSNMSPEDSSIYLCSVVEGQLGYTFGSGTRLTVV.

The chain joins TRBV30 to TRBJ2-5; no firm D call. The CDR3 length is 14 residues. The V and J ends lost 1 base and 9 bases respectively, with 18 bases between them. CDR1 GTSNPN and CDR2 SVGIG come from the germline V gene (reference sequence). In DNA form, the CDR3 reads TGTGCCTGGAGTGAGGGTGGAAGGGAAGATCCCCAGTACTTC. It is translated as CAWSEGGREDPQYF.

This clone has just a few counts. The rearrangement links TRBV29-1 to TRBJ2-2; 7 bases fit TRBD1. Germline assignment: CDR1 SQVTM and CDR2 ANQGSEA. With 7 bases clipped from V and 5 bases from J, the junction kept 4 bases outside the gene matches. This CDR3 region has 12 residues. The CDR3 sequence: CSAPGGTGELFF. The CDR3 bases are TGCAGCGCCCCAGGGGGTACCGGGGAGCTGTTTTTT.

The rearrangement links TRBV29-1 to TRBJ2-1; tentatively, D is TRBD2 (6 bases). Germline V gene data show CDR1 as SQVTM and CDR2 as ANQGSEA. The CDR3 is 12 amino acids. Deletions cut 5 bases from V and 5 bases from J, with 10 bases between. The CDR3 region is CSVRGSHNEQFF. In nucleotides, the CDR3 is TGCAGCGTTCGGGGGTCCCACAATGAGCAGTTCTTC.